This T cell receptor beta chain was documented in a study of blood T cell repertoires in COVID-19. The CDR3 is 15 amino acids. J gave up 2 bases and V 1 base, and 2 bases lay outside the gene matches. Germline V gives CDR1 SGHTA, CDR2 FQGNSA. How the authors handled the data: Amplifying reference gene primers gave estimates of nucleated cell counts. Only in-frame clones appear in the TCRdb table, and some are missing; sequencing was by immunoSEQ multiplex PCR. D and trimming were read from the DNA, whereas the V and J calls and clone size are those reported in that table. This table holds 300,000 to 500,000 clones, around 87% found once. The cohort comprised adults aged 18 to 89 years residing in 20 to 30 US areas. Grouping used clinical history reported by participants in a survey and questionnaire.

The rearrangement uses TRBV7-2 and TRBJ1-5; 7 positions match TRBD1. The sequencing sample was made of PBMCs or T cells enriched from blood (not recorded which). This TCR was recovered from a woman aged 25 to 39 with acute COVID-19. CDR3: CASSLVQGRNQPQHF. The CDR3 DNA reads as TGTGCCAGCAGCTTAGTACAGGGGCGCAATCAGCCCCAGCATTTT.